The rows below give T cell receptor beta chains drawn from one sample of a study of T cells in tuberculosis. The repertoire was sequenced with immunoSEQ multiplex PCR; TCRdb's copy has only in-frame clones and lacks some. Here the sample spans 30,000 to 35,000 clones, roughly 94% being singletons. The starting material was PBMCs, obtained at tuberculosis diagnosis. The receptors derive from an adult with tuberculosis. Some clones in this sample may be carry-over from other donors' samples. Each CDR3 is given with its conserved first and last residue. A D gene is named only where the DNA matches it firmly. Not all rows give a size; the values are once, few, many and, for expanded clones, a class.

TRBD1 | TRBJ2-2 | - | TRBV23-1 | CASPGQTNTGELFF | TGCGCCAGCCCGGGACAGACGAACACCGGGGAGCTGTTTTTT
TRBD2 | TRBJ2-3 | - | TRBV7-8 | CASSFRLAGGKGADTQYF | TGTGCCAGCAGCTTTCGACTAGCGGGGGGAAAGGGTGCAGATACGCAGTATTTT
- | TRBJ2-3 | once | TRBV5-1 | CASRPELQGGTDTQYF | TGCGCCAGCAGGCCCGAGTTACAGGGCGGGACAGATACGCAGTATTTT
- | TRBJ2-7 | - | TRBV15 | CATSRVQGRSYEQYF | TGTGCCACCAGCAGAGTTCAGGGGAGATCCTACGAGCAGTACTTC
TRBD2 | TRBJ2-3 | - | TRBV5-8 | CASSLPRGDTQYF | TGTGCCAGCAGCTTGCCGCGGGGGGATACGCAGTATTTT
- | TRBJ1-2 | - | TRBV15 | CATSRAPGRGYGYTF | TGTGCCACCAGCAGAGCCCCAGGTAGGGGCTATGGCTACACCTTC
TRBD1 | TRBJ1-2 | few | TRBV10-3 | CAISARDRGIANYGYTF | TGTGCCATCAGTGCACGGGACAGGGGGATAGCTAACTATGGCTACACCTTC
- | TRBJ2-3 | - | TRBV29-1 | CSVRGPTDTQYF | TGCAGCGTTCGCGGCCCGACAGATACGCAGTATTTT
- | TRBJ1-1 | - | TRBV7-6 | CASSHRPDSRYTEAFF | TGTGCCAGCAGCCACAGACCCGACAGTCGATACACTGAAGCTTTCTTT
- | TRBJ1-6 | - | TRBV6-1 | CASRDRNSPLHF | TGTGCCAGCAGGGACAGAAATTCACCCCTCCACTTT
- | TRBJ1-2 | - | TRBV5-1 | CASSLVGRDGYTF | TGCGCCAGCAGCTTGGTGGGGAGGGATGGCTACACCTTC
- | TRBJ2-3 | - | TRBV5-1 | CASSLSPPDTQYF | TGCGCCAGCAGCTTGTCCCCCCCTGATACGCAGTATTTT
TRBD1 | TRBJ1-6 | - | TRBV27 | CASRRPGQGLSPLHF | TGTGCCAGCAGAAGACCGGGACAGGGTCTATCACCCCTCCACTTT
- | TRBJ2-1 | - | TRBV5-8 | CASSLAPGLPNEQFF | TGTGCCAGCAGCTTGGCCCCGGGACTGCCCAATGAGCAGTTCTTC
TRBD1 | TRBJ2-7 | once | TRBV9 | CASSPDRDRAYEQYF | TGTGCCAGCAGCCCCGACCGGGACAGAGCCTACGAGCAGTACTTC
- | TRBJ1-2 | - | TRBV14 | CASSQEGLVVGGPYYGYTF | TGTGCCAGCAGCCAAGAAGGTTTGGTGGTGGGAGGACCATACTATGGCTACACCTTC
- | TRBJ2-7 | - | TRBV6-6 | CASSYEGHNYEQYF | TGTGCCAGCAGTTACGAGGGTCATAACTACGAGCAGTACTTC
- | TRBJ1-3 | once | TRBV25-1 | CASSVLRGPGNTIYF | TGTGCCAGCAGTGTCCTCAGGGGCCCTGGAAACACCATATATTTT
- | TRBJ2-6 | - | TRBV7-6 | CASSTRQPSSGANVLTF | TGTGCCAGCAGTACAAGACAGCCTAGCTCTGGGGCCAACGTCCTGACTTTC
TRBD1 | TRBJ1-4 | - | TRBV7-6 | CASRPGTGYTNEKLFF | TGTGCCAGCAGACCAGGGACAGGGTATACTAATGAAAAACTGTTTTTT
- | TRBJ2-1 | - | TRBV11-3 | CASSFDGTDNEQFF | TGTGCCAGCAGCTTTGATGGTACGGACAATGAGCAGTTCTTC
- | TRBJ2-1 | once | TRBV6-4 | CASSPEDTIYNEQFF | TGTGCCAGCAGCCCAGAGGACACGATCTACAATGAGCAGTTCTTC
- | TRBJ1-2 | - | TRBV5-1 | CASSLRPGYDYGYTF | TGCGCCAGCAGCTTGAGACCAGGGTATGACTATGGCTACACCTTC
TRBD1 | TRBJ1-4 | - | TRBV5-5 | CASSPGTGGEKLFF | TGTGCCAGCAGCCCCGGGACAGGGGGCGAAAAACTGTTTTTT
- | TRBJ2-1 | - | TRBV7-2 | CASSLGWAVSYNEQFF | TGTGCCAGCAGCTTAGGGTGGGCAGTTTCCTACAATGAGCAGTTCTTC
TRBD1 | TRBJ1-1 | - | TRBV9 | CASSVAGQGATEAFF | TGTGCCAGCAGCGTAGCGGGACAGGGGGCCACTGAAGCTTTCTTT
- | TRBJ1-3 | - | TRBV2 | CASRKTGVGNTIYF | TGTGCCAGCAGAAAAACGGGGGTTGGAAACACCATATATTTT
- | TRBJ1-6 | - | TRBV18 | CASSRDSYNSPLHF | TGTGCCAGCTCACGAGACAGTTATAATTCACCCCTCCACTTT
TRBD1 | TRBJ2-7 | - | TRBV10-3 | CAISGGQDEQYF | TGTGCCATCAGTGGGGGACAGGACGAGCAGTACTTC
TRBD2 | TRBJ2-7 | - | TRBV2 | CASGNAGGYEQYF | TGTGCCAGCGGAAATGCGGGGGGCTACGAGCAGTACTTC
TRBD1 | TRBJ1-5 | few | TRBV5-1 | CASSLEGAGNQPQHF | TGCGCCAGCAGCCTGGAGGGGGCAGGCAATCAGCCCCAGCATTTT
TRBD2 | TRBJ2-1 | - | TRBV4-2 | CASSQDPLAETTYNEQFF | TGTGCCAGCAGCCAAGATCCCCTAGCGGAAACTACCTACAATGAGCAGTTCTTC
TRBD2 | TRBJ2-1 | - | TRBV27 | CASSLDPSGDYNEQFF | TGTGCCAGCAGTTTAGATCCTAGCGGGGACTACAATGAGCAGTTCTTC